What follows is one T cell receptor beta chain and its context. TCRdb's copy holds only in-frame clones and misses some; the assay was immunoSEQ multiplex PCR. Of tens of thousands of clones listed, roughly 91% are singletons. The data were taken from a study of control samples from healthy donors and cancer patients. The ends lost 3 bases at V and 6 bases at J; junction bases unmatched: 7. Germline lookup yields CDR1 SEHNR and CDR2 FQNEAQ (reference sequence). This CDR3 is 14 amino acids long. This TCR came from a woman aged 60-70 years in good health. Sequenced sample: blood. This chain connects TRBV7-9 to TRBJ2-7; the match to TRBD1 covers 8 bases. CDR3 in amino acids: CASSFGQGGFEQYF. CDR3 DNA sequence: TGTGCCAGCAGCTTTGGACAGGGCGGTTTCGAGCAGTACTTC.